This passage covers 30 T cell receptor beta chains from one sample sequenced in a study of T cells in Graves' hyperthyroidism and ophthalmopathy. TCR beta CDR3 sequences were amplified from RNA transcripts. During a first-round RT-PCR of the TCR CDR3, the HTBI primer set was used. TCRdb passed the multiplex PCR reads through MiXCR, listing each CDR3 protein once. Of about 360,000 distinct CDR3 sequences in the sample, 15% to 19% are singletons; the top ten hold around a quarter. The specimen was blood. The receptor set was obtained from a woman between 18 and 29 years old with Graves' hyperthyroidism that later progressed to Graves' ophthalmopathy.

This clonotype turned up a few times. The chain uses TRBV2 and TRBJ1-3; no reliable D call. Germline assignment: CDR1 SNHLY and CDR2 FYNNEI. The CDR3 totals 12 residues. The ends were cut back, 6 bases at V and 0 bases at J, with 3 bases in the middle. The CDR3 DNA sequence: TGTGCCAGCAGCCGCTCTGGAAACACCATATATTTT. Translating it yields CASSRSGNTIYF.

This clonotype was counted at least ten times. V gene TRBV28 combines with J gene TRBJ2-3; 8 bases fit TRBD2. V dropped 5 bases and J dropped 4; count of bases not matched to a gene: 8. The CDR3 has 15 amino acids. The germline V gene encodes CDR1 MDHEN and CDR2 SYDVKM. CDR3 protein: CASSLISGSADTQYF. The CDR3 bases are TGTGCCAGCAGTCTGATAAGCGGGAGCGCAGATACGCAGTATTTT.

The chain employs TRBV19 and TRBJ2-7, with TRBD2 identical over 9 bases. This CDR3 has 15 residues. V dropped 5 bases and J dropped 5; count of bases not matched to a gene: 10. Germline CDR1 LNHDA, CDR2 SQIVND (reference sequence). CDR3 sequence (DNA): TGTGCCAGTAGTTTTAGCGGGAGTCGATTGGACGAGCAGTACTTC. It codes for CASSFSGSRLDEQYF.

This clonotype was picked up many times. Germline is not matched at one junction end, which may reflect a read error. V is TRBV2 and J is TRBJ2-3, with no clear D. In germline, CDR1 is SNHLY, CDR2 FYNNEI. CDR3 length: 14 residues. The CDR3 DNA follows: TGTGCCAGCAGCGAAGTCAGGCAAACAGATACGCAGTATTTT. Its translation is CASSEVRQTDTQYF. Full variable domain (rest looked up from reference TRBV2 and TRBJ2-3): EPEVTQTPSHQVTQMGQEVILRCVPISNHLYFYWYRQILGQKVEFLVSFYNNEISEKSEIFDDQFSVERPDGSNFTLKIRSTKLEDSAMYFCASSEVRQTDTQYFGPGTRLTVL.

This clonotype has at least ten counts. The chain combines TRBV7-2 with TRBJ1-1; TRBD1 is a possible D gene (5 bases). The CDR3 consists of 18 residues. Trimming took 4 bases from V and 1 from J, leaving 22 bases between them. Germline CDR1 and CDR2: SGHTA and FQGNSA. The CDR3 nucleotides read TGTGCCAGCAGCTCCTTAGTTCTTATGACAGCCAAGAACACTGAAGCTTTCTTT. Its translation: CASSSLVLMTAKNTEAFF.

This clonotype has more than one count but fewer than ten. The CDR3 loop is CSVRTSGSHEQFF. CDR3 DNA: TGCAGCGTTAGGACTAGCGGGAGCCATGAGCAGTTCTTC. The gene calls are TRBV29-1 and TRBJ2-1; 13 bases agree with TRBD2. The junction had 3 bases not matched to a gene; V was cut back by 5 bases and J by 8 bases. From germline, CDR1 is SQVTM and CDR2 ANQGSEA. This CDR3 region has 13 residues.

This clonotype was observed many times. The chain joins TRBV6-1 to TRBJ2-3, with a possible D match to TRBD1 (6 bases). V lost 1 base and J 2 bases, leaving 7 bases between the germline ends. The V gene's germline CDR1 is MNHNS and CDR2 SASEGT. This CDR3 comprises 14 residues. Here the CDR3 DNA reads TGTGCCAGCAGTGAAGACAGGGTCACAGATACGCAGTATTTT. Amino acid sequence: CASSEDRVTDTQYF.

On this clonotype itself: The junction shows a germline mismatch at one end, possibly a read error. The chain couples TRBV5-1 to TRBJ2-2, with 10 bases aligning to TRBD1. The CDR3 spans 14 residues. Germline CDR1 is SGHRS and CDR2 is YFSETQ. The CDR3 DNA sequence: TGTGCCAGCAGCTCCGGGACAGGGGCCGGGGAGCTGTTTTTT. Translating it yields CASSSGTGAGELFF.

The chain links TRBV27 to TRBJ2-1; 7 positions agree with TRBD2. Germline loops: CDR1 MNHEY, CDR2 SMNVEV (reference sequence). Trimming took 0 bases from V and 4 from J; bases not matched to a gene: 21. The CDR3 covers 21 residues. CDR3 region: CASSLSGVHLDSSGIYNEQFF. CDR3 in DNA: TGTGCCAGCAGTTTATCTGGGGTCCACTTGGACTCCAGCGGGATTTACAATGAGCAGTTCTTC.

This clonotype was seen at least ten times. The V and J genes are TRBV28 and TRBJ1-3; D is possibly TRBD1 (6 bases). The germline gives CDR1 MDHEN, CDR2 SYDVKM. The CDR3 consists of 15 residues. Trimming shortened V by 4 bases and J by 0 bases, and 10 bases separated the two germline ends. CDR3 loop: CASSSAGDSGNTIYF. DNA of the CDR3: TGTGCCAGCAGTTCGGCAGGGGACTCTGGAAACACCATATATTTT.

As for this clonotype: A much bigger clone sits one base away, suggesting this may be a read error. The rearrangement links TRBV10-3 to TRBJ2-1; maybe TRBD2 (6 bases). Germline CDR1 is ENHRY and CDR2 is SYGVKD. This CDR3 comprises 14 residues. V was trimmed by 10 bases and J by 0 bases, leaving 13 bases between them. As DNA, the CDR3 is TGTGCCAGCGGGCGGGGAAGCTCCTACAATGAGCAGTTCTTC. This translates into CASGRGSSYNEQFF.

As regards this clonotype: Mismatch with germline at one junction end may stem from a read error. CDR3 DNA sequence: TGTGCCAGCACCACCCAGGGGGTGGTTAACTATGGCTACGCCTTC. Its protein product is CASTTQGVVNYGYAF. The chain recombines TRBV11-2 with TRBJ1-2; 7 bases align to TRBD1. Germline values: CDR1 SGHAT, CDR2 FQNNGV. The CDR3 contains 15 residues. Using reference TRBV11-2 and TRBJ1-2 for the parts outside the CDR3, the full variable domain is EAGVAQSPRYKIIEKRQSVAFWCNPISGHATLYWYQQILGQGPKLLIQFQNNGVVDDSQLPKDRFSAERLKGVDSTLKIQPAKLEDSAVYLCASTTQGVVNYGYAFGSGTRLTVV.

This clonotype was observed at least ten times. The rearrangement uses TRBV20-1 and TRBJ2-3; TRBD2 aligns across 11 bases. This CDR3 is built from 15 residues. Germline-derived CDR1 and CDR2 are DFQATT and SNEGSKA (reference sequence). V lost 3 bases to trimming and J lost 0 bases; unmatched junction nucleotides: 2. CDR3 DNA: TGCAGTGCTAGGCGGACTAGCGGGAGCACAGATACGCAGTATTTT. Its protein is CSARRTSGSTDTQYF.

This clonotype occurred many times. The J gene is TRBJ2-7, the V gene TRBV28, with TRBD1 matching over 7 bases. The V gene's germline CDR1 is MDHEN and CDR2 SYDVKM. V lost 2 bases to trimming and J lost 2 bases; unmatched junction nucleotides: 3. The CDR3 is 14 amino acids. CDR3: CASSLTGVAYEQYF. In nucleotides, the CDR3 is TGTGCCAGCAGTTTAACAGGGGTTGCCTACGAGCAGTACTTC.

This clonotype was counted at least ten times. The genes are TRBV2 and TRBJ2-2; 7 positions match TRBD1. Germline V gives CDR1 SNHLY, CDR2 FYNNEI. The CDR3 consists of 15 residues. After removal of 7 bases from V and 0 bases from J, the junction contained 5 bases not matched to a gene. Here the CDR3 DNA reads TGTGCCAGCACCGGACAGGTCGCGAACACCGGGGAGCTGTTTTTT. The encoded protein is CASTGQVANTGELFF.

This clonotype showed up just a few times. This clone may be a read error of a much larger clone one base away. This chain connects TRBV27 to TRBJ2-7; D is unresolved. This CDR3 has 12 amino acids. Germline CDR1 and CDR2: MNHEY and SMNVEV (reference sequence). V dropped 7 bases and J dropped 0 bases, with 7 bases sitting between them. CDR3 in amino acids: CASTGSSYEQYF. For the CDR3, the DNA is TGTGCCAGCACGGGCAGCTCCTACGAGCAGTACTTC.

This clonotype appeared many times. The chain employs TRBV20-1 and TRBJ2-5; weak D call: TRBD2 (6 bases). This CDR3 region has 14 residues. Trimming left V 0 bases short and J 5 bases short, with 13 bases between. Germline assignment: CDR1 DFQATT and CDR2 SNEGSKA (reference sequence). The DNA for the CDR3 is TGCAGTGCTAGAGATGGAGGGCCGGGGGAGACCCAGTACTTC. The encoded protein is CSARDGGPGETQYF.

Many counts were recorded for this clonotype. The chain recombines TRBV6-5 with TRBJ2-7, with no clear D. Trimming removed 2 bases at V and 1 base at J, with 12 bases between. Germline V lookup: CDR1 MNHEY, CDR2 SVGAGI. This CDR3 has 15 residues. CDR3 amino acids: CASSYSFGDSYEQYF. The CDR3 DNA reads as TGTGCCAGCAGTTACAGTTTTGGGGATTCCTACGAGCAGTACTTC.

This clonotype was seen many times. The CDR3 bases are TGCAGTGCGCCCAATCAGGGAGAGTGGGGCTTCACTTACGAGCAGTACTTC. It yields the protein CSAPNQGEWGFTYEQYF. The V and J genes are TRBV20-1 and TRBJ2-7; either TRBD1 or TRBD2 may supply D (5 bases each). Between the trimmed V and J ends, which lost 6 bases and 4 bases, there was a span of 28 bases. Germline values: CDR1 DFQATT, CDR2 SNEGSKA (reference sequence). CDR3 size: 17 residues.

There are many counts of this clonotype. The chain carries TRBV27 and TRBJ1-2, with 8 bases that match TRBD1. The germline CDR1 and CDR2 sequences are MNHEY and SMNVEV (reference sequence). CDR3 length equals 15 residues. Trimming took 7 bases from V and 0 from J; bases not matched to a gene: 7. CDR3 region: CASTSTGGANYGYTF. DNA for the CDR3: TGTGCCAGCACCTCCACAGGGGGGGCTAACTATGGCTACACCTTC.

As for this clonotype: One junction end disagrees with the germline gene, perhaps due to a read error. The chain combines TRBV7-2 with TRBJ2-1; D gene ambiguous. The germline CDR1 and CDR2 sequences are SGHTA and FQGNSA. This CDR3 is built from 13 residues. This CDR3 is CASSLGSYNGQFF. Written as DNA, the CDR3 is TGTGCCAGCAGCTTAGGATCCTACAATGGGCAGTTCTTC.

This clonotype occurred many times. V and J are TRBV7-9 and TRBJ2-7, with D perhaps TRBD1 (6 bases). Germline V gives CDR1 SEHNR, CDR2 FQNEAQ (reference sequence). Trimming pared 5 bases from V and 5 bases from J, leaving 16 bases between. The length of the CDR3 is 14 residues. CDR3 DNA sequence: TGTGCCAGCAGCGAACAGGGTTCGGTCAACGAGCAGTACTTC. It is translated as CASSEQGSVNEQYF.

This clonotype has a count of ten or more. The V and J genes are TRBV7-8 and TRBJ1-2; 7 bases line up with TRBD1. The CDR3 length is 13 residues. Trimming cost V 5 bases and J 7 bases; bases outside gene matches: 7. Germline CDR1 SGHVS, CDR2 FQNEAQ. CDR3 residues: CASSPNTGVGYTF. In nucleotides, the CDR3 is TGTGCCAGCAGCCCCAACACAGGGGTTGGCTACACCTTC.

At least ten counts were recorded for this clonotype. The V gene is TRBV7-9, the J gene TRBJ2-7, with D possibly matching TRBD2 (6 bases). CDR3 length equals 15 residues. Trimming took 4 bases from V and 7 from J, leaving 20 bases between them. Germline V gene data show CDR1 as SEHNR and CDR2 as FQNEAQ (reference sequence). Here the CDR3 reads CASSSRGGKVREQYF. The DNA for the CDR3 is TGTGCCAGCAGCTCCAGAGGAGGGAAAGTAAGGGAGCAGTACTTC.

The chain joins TRBV6-1 to TRBJ2-1, with a tentative D call TRBD2 (5 bases). V lost 2 bases to trimming and J lost 0 bases, with 11 bases between them. Germline-derived CDR1 and CDR2 are MNHNS and SASEGT. The CDR3 covers 16 residues. The CDR3 nucleotides are TGTGCCAGCAGTGAATTGCGGGTGAGCTCCTACAATGAGCAGTTCTTC. Protein: CASSELRVSSYNEQFF.

This clonotype was counted many times. The chain links TRBV6-1 to TRBJ1-2, with 8 bases matching TRBD1. This CDR3 comprises 16 residues. Trimming at V came to 4 bases and at J to 2 bases, leaving 9 bases not matched to a gene. Germline V lookup: CDR1 MNHNS, CDR2 SASEGT. Written as DNA, the CDR3 is TGTGCCAGCAGTGCTTCGGAGACAGGGGCGAACTATGGCTACACCTTC. The encoded protein is CASSASETGANYGYTF.

The rearrangement links TRBV4-2 to TRBJ2-3; D unclear. Germline CDR1 and CDR2: LGHNA and YNFKEQ. Trimming took 1 base from V and 2 from J, leaving 10 bases between them. The CDR3 length is 15 residues. In DNA, the CDR3 is TGTGCCAGCAGCCAAGGGGTTATTCCCACAGATACGCAGTATTTT. It is translated as CASSQGVIPTDTQYF.

This clonotype was seen a single time. A single base separates this from a much larger clone, so it may be a read error. The CDR3 nucleotides read TGTGCCAGCAGTTTAGGGGACGGACTCCCGTCCCATGGCTACACCTTC. Protein: CASSLGDGLPSHGYTF. The chain is built from TRBV5-6 and TRBJ1-2, with D perhaps TRBD1 (5 bases). The CDR3 length is 16 residues. CDR1 and CDR2 (germline): SGHDT, YYEEEE. Between the trimmed V and J ends, which lost 5 bases and 6 bases, there was a span of 23 bases.

This clonotype was recorded only once. This rearrangement joins TRBV20-1 to TRBJ1-5, with a possible D match to TRBD1 (6 bases). Germline assignment: CDR1 DFQATT and CDR2 SNEGSKA (reference sequence). Trimming left V 7 bases short and J 3 bases short, with 10 bases between. The CDR3 consists of 12 residues. CDR3 bases: TGCAGTGGCGGACAGTTCAATCAGCCCCAGCATTTT. It translates to CSGGQFNQPQHF.

This clonotype has a count of ten or more. V and J are TRBV7-9 and TRBJ1-1, with D hard to call. Germline V CDR1 and CDR2: SEHNR, FQNEAQ (reference sequence). V dropped 5 bases and J dropped 0 bases, with 13 bases sitting between them. The CDR3 loop spans 15 amino acids. The CDR3 nucleotides are TGTGCCAGCAGCCCCGTGGCGTCTATGAACACTGAAGCTTTCTTT. It is translated as CASSPVASMNTEAFF. The variable domain in full, with the rest retrieved from reference TRBV7-9 and TRBJ1-1, is DTGVSQNPRHKITKRGQNVTFRCDPISEHNRLYWYRQTLGQGPEFLTYFQNEAQLEKSRLLSDRFSAERPKGSFSTLEIQRTEQGDSAMYLCASSPVASMNTEAFFGQGTRLTVV.